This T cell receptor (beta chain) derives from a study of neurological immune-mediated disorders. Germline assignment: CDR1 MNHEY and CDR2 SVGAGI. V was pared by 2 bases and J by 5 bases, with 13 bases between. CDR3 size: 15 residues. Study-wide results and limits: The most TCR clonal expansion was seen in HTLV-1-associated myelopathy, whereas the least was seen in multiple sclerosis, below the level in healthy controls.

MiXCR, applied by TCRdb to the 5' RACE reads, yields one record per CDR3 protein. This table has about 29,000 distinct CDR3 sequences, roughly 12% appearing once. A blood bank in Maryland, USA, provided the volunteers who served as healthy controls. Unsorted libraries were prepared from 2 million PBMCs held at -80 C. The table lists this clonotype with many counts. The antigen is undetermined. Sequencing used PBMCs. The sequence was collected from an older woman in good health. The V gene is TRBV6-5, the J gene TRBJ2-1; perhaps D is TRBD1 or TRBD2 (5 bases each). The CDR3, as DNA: TGTGCCAGCAGTTACGGGGACCTACCCCACAATGAGCAGTTCTTC. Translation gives CASSYGDLPHNEQFF.